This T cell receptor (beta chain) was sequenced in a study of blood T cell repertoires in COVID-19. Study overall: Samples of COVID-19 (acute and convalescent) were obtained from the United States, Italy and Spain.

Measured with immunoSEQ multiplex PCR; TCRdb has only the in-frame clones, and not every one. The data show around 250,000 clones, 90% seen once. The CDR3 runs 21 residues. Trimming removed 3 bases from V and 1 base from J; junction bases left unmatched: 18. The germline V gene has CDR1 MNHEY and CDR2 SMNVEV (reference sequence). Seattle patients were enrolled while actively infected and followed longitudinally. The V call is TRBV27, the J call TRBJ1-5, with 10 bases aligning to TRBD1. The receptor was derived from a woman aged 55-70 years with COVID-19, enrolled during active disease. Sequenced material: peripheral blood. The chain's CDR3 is CASSLGELDRGRIRSNQPQHF. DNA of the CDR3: TGTGCCAGCAGTTTGGGGGAATTGGACAGGGGGAGAATAAGGAGCAATCAGCCCCAGCATTTT.